Sequencing of this T cell receptor beta chain was carried out in a study of cytomegalovirus exposure and HLA in healthy donors. General study points: As was reported, the classifier diagnosed cytomegalovirus status with high specificity and sensitivity. Analyzed later, most CMV-associated TCR beta chains appeared HLA-restricted.

Concerning this clone: No antigen is known for it.

This CDR3 spans 17 amino acids. V lost 0 bases to trimming and J lost 7 bases, with 18 bases between them. Germline V gene data show CDR1 as LNHNV and CDR2 as YYDKDF (reference sequence). The PCR had 60 Vbeta and 13 Jbeta primers. Only in-frame clones appear in the TCRdb table, and some are missing; sequencing was by immunoSEQ multiplex PCR. This table holds about 55,000 clones, 65% to 85% found once. The chain combines TRBV15 with TRBJ1-4, with D tentatively TRBD1 (6 bases). Sequences were obtained from PBMCs. This clonotype was sampled from a man under 40 in good health and CMV-seronegative. CDR3 region: CATSREWGRVGSEKLFF. CDR3 nucleotide sequence: TGTGCCACCAGCAGAGAATGGGGGCGCGTGGGAAGTGAAAAACTGTTTTTT.